This T cell receptor (beta chain) originates from a study of response to subunit inactivated influenza vaccine. TCRdb fed the RT-PCR reads into MiXCR, producing one record per CDR3 protein. Among around 480,000 distinct CDR3 sequences listed, approximately 10% were seen once. This clonotype was recorded a few times. Its matching antigen is unknown. Study conclusions and caveats: Each seasonal influenza vaccination recruits few new T cells, the authors suggested.

The CDR3 is 15 residues long. The ends were cut back, 4 bases at V and 4 bases at J, with 15 bases in the middle. Germline lookup yields CDR1 SEHNR and CDR2 FQNEAQ (reference sequence). This sequence was found in a man over 45 who received an inactivated influenza vaccine. The sample was PBMCs from blood, taken about 40 days after vaccination. The V and J genes are TRBV7-9 and TRBJ2-3; unclear D gene. CDR3 nucleotides: TGTGCCAGCAGCTCCTCCGGGTCGTACGCAGATACGCAGTATTTT. It translates to CASSSSGSYADTQYF.